The 15 T cell receptor beta chains below all came from one sample that was sequenced in a study of OX40 agonist ivuxolimab in advanced cancers. Repertoires were generated with immunoSEQ multiplex PCR, while TCRdb's copy carries only in-frame clones and drops some. Found here are roughly 93,000 clones, 90% to 95% of them singletons; the top ten hold 0.51%. Sample: CD4+ or CD8+ T cells sorted from blood, taken in a trial of the OX40 agonist ivuxolimab. These receptors came from an adult with an advanced solid tumor such as melanoma, head and neck, liver or kidney cancer.

The chain links TRBV6-5 to TRBJ1-4, with D tentatively TRBD1 (5 bases). This CDR3 comprises 15 residues. V was shortened by 6 bases and J by 4 bases, with 15 bases between the two germline ends. The germline CDR1 and CDR2 sequences are MNHEY and SVGAGI. The CDR3, as DNA: TGTGCCAGCAGCTCGCTCGGCAGGGTTAATGAAAAACTGTTTTTT. This codes for CASSSLGRVNEKLFF.

This clone has a single count. J is TRBJ1-5 and V is TRBV11-2; 8 bases line up with TRBD1. CDR1 SGHAT and CDR2 FQNNGV come from the germline V gene. V lost 1 base to trimming and J lost 6 bases; unmatched junction nucleotides: 5. CDR3 length: 15 residues. CDR3: CASSLAAGGGQPQHF. In DNA form, the CDR3 reads TGTGCCAGCAGCTTAGCGGCAGGGGGCGGTCAGCCCCAGCATTTT.

V and J are TRBV5-5 and TRBJ1-1, with a tentative D call TRBD1 (5 bases). Germline CDR1 is SGHKS and CDR2 is YYEKEE (reference sequence). Trimming stripped 2 bases from V and 5 bases from J, with 22 bases between. The CDR3 loop spans 17 amino acids. DNA of the CDR3: TGTGCCAGCAGCTTCGTCGGAGCAGGGTTATTTAGGACTGAAGCTTTCTTT. This sequence encodes CASSFVGAGLFRTEAFF.

J is TRBJ2-1 and V is TRBV7-9; TRBD2 matches at 8 bases. With V trimmed by 6 bases and J by 10 bases, 14 bases remained unmatched. CDR1 and CDR2 from the germline V gene are SEHNR and FQNEAQ (reference sequence). This CDR3 comprises 15 residues. CDR3 sequence reads: CASSPSGTRGREQFF. The CDR3 DNA reads TGTGCCAGCAGTCCCTCCGGGACTAGAGGCCGGGAGCAGTTCTTC. The complete variable domain, with remaining parts taken from reference TRBV7-9 and TRBJ2-1, reads DTGVSQNPRHKITKRGQNVTFRCDPISEHNRLYWYRQTLGQGPEFLTYFQNEAQLEKSRLLSDRFSAERPKGSFSTLEIQRTEQGDSAMYLCASSPSGTRGREQFFGPGTRLTVL.

This clone was seen only once. V usage is TRBV30 and J usage is TRBJ2-5, with D unclear. The germline V gene has CDR1 GTSNPN and CDR2 SVGIG (reference sequence). The CDR3 length is 12 residues. Trimming stripped 0 bases from V and 2 bases from J, with 4 bases between. Written as DNA, the CDR3 is TGTGCCTGGAGTGTTAGGCAAGAGACCCAGTACTTC. Its protein is CAWSVRQETQYF.

The gene calls are TRBV30 and TRBJ1-2, with a tentative D call TRBD1 (6 bases). CDR1 and CDR2 (germline): GTSNPN, SVGIG (reference sequence). The length of the CDR3 is 11 residues. Trimming took 5 bases from V and 10 from J, leaving 14 bases between them. DNA for the CDR3: TGTGCCTGGGGTCAAACAGGGATCTACACCTTC. Its protein product is CAWGQTGIYTF.

The chain carries TRBV6-6 and TRBJ2-3; 12 bases are shared with TRBD2. CDR1 MNHNY and CDR2 SVGAGI come from the germline V gene (reference sequence). V lost 7 bases, J lost 2 bases, and 4 bases stayed unmatched. CDR3 length equals 15 residues. In DNA form, the CDR3 reads TGTGCCAGCAAGCGACTAGCGGGAGTCACAGATACGCAGTATTTT. This gives the protein CASKRLAGVTDTQYF.

Here the CDR3 reads CASAGRGKQGGYTF. The CDR3 DNA reads TGTGCCTCCGCCGGCAGGGGGAAACAAGGGGGCTACACCTTC. V is TRBV30 and J is TRBJ1-2; 7 bases are a match to TRBD1. The CDR3 has 14 residues. The germline CDR1 and CDR2 sequences are GTSNPN and SVGIG (reference sequence). The junction had 16 bases not matched to a gene; V was cut back by 7 bases and J by 8 bases.

This chain uses TRBV9 with TRBJ1-2; D unresolved. Germline V CDR1 and CDR2: SGDLS, YYNGEE. V was pared by 0 bases and J by 3 bases, with 6 bases between. There are 13 residues in the CDR3. The CDR3 reads CASSVVADYGYTF. DNA for the CDR3: TGTGCCAGCAGCGTAGTGGCAGACTATGGCTACACCTTC.

The chain couples TRBV19 to TRBJ1-5; D ambiguous. Germline V CDR1 and CDR2: LNHDA, SQIVND (reference sequence). V was cut by 3 bases and J by 3 bases, with 9 bases left in between. The CDR3 contains 14 residues. CDR3 region: CASSIGVDNQPQHF. The DNA of the CDR3 is TGTGCCAGTAGTATCGGGGTGGACAATCAGCCCCAGCATTTT.

This chain uses TRBV6-5 with TRBJ1-6; the D is unclear. V lost 6 bases and J 6 bases, leaving 6 bases between the germline ends. CDR3 length equals 12 residues. Germline V gene lookup returns CDR1 MNHEY and CDR2 SVGAGI. The CDR3 protein is CASREPNSPLHF. CDR3 bases: TGTGCCAGCAGGGAACCTAATTCACCCCTCCACTTT.

The gene calls are TRBV5-1 and TRBJ1-1; D remains unclear. V was pared by 4 bases and J by 5 bases, with 12 bases between. The CDR3 extends over 13 amino acids. Germline assignment: CDR1 SGHRS and CDR2 YFSETQ. The CDR3 reads CASSAWSQTEAFF. In DNA form, the CDR3 reads TGCGCCAGCAGCGCCTGGTCCCAGACTGAAGCTTTCTTT.

The chain carries TRBV19 and TRBJ2-7; TRBD2 matches at 10 bases. Unmatched junction bases numbered 6, after V lost 3 bases and J lost 7 bases. The CDR3 extends over 14 amino acids. Germline CDR1 reads LNHDA; CDR2 reads SQIVND (reference sequence). The CDR3 DNA sequence: TGTGCCAGTAGTATTACTAGCGGGATTGGAGAGCAGTACTTC. Its translation: CASSITSGIGEQYF.

V and J are TRBV27 and TRBJ2-7; TRBD1 matches at 9 bases. This CDR3 has 18 amino acids. CDR1 MNHEY and CDR2 SMNVEV come from the germline V gene (reference sequence). J gave up 4 bases and V 1 base, and 14 bases lay outside the gene matches. CDR3 in amino acids: CASSLLSGTGRDPYEQYF. The DNA for the CDR3 is TGTGCCAGCAGTTTATTAAGCGGGACAGGGAGAGACCCTTACGAGCAGTACTTC.

The rearrangement uses TRBV6-6 and TRBJ1-4; D is uncertain. Between the trimmed V and J ends, which lost 5 bases and 9 bases, there was a span of 10 bases. Germline V gene data show CDR1 as MNHNY and CDR2 as SVGAGI (reference sequence). The CDR3 is made up of 12 amino acids. The CDR3 region is CASSNTAKKLFF. In nucleotides, the CDR3 is TGTGCCAGCAGTAACACAGCAAAAAAACTGTTTTTT.